The 25 T cell receptor beta chains below were found in one sample sequenced in a study of regulatory T cells in long-lasting Graves disease. Time point meaning: newly diagnosed GD, antithyroid drugs for less than 3 months. PBMCs were the source of the RNA used for TCR sequencing. Through Arm-PCR of CDR3 regions and iRepertoire HTBI primers, TCR beta libraries were built. A single record per CDR3 protein comes from TCRdb applying MiXCR to the multiplex PCR reads. This sample has about 430,000 distinct CDR3 sequences, with 15% found just once. This same sample was also taken into another study, of T cells in Graves' hyperthyroidism and ophthalmopathy.

This material consisted of peripheral blood mononuclear cells (PBMCs), taken at new diagnosis, from a patient treated with antithyroid drugs. The receptors shown here come from a woman aged 40 to 49 with Graves disease.

This clonotype has a handful of counts. The genes are TRBV18 and TRBJ1-6; 9 bases agree with TRBD1. This CDR3 contains 14 residues. The V segment lost 5 bases and the J segment 6 bases; nucleotides outside the gene matches: 2. Germline V gene sequence: CDR1 KGHSH, CDR2 LQKENI. The CDR3 DNA reads TGTGCCAGCTCAGAGGACAGGGGTAATTCACCCCTCCACTTT. It codes for CASSEDRGNSPLHF.

There are many counts of this clonotype. This chain links TRBV12-3 or TRBV12-4 with TRBJ1-1; D remains unclear. CDR3 length: 12 residues. V gave up 2 bases and J gave up 7 bases, with 8 bases separating them. The CDR3 DNA reads as TGTGCCAGCAGTTTACTAGGGAATGAAGCTTTCTTT. Its protein product is CASSLLGNEAFF.

This clonotype showed up many times. The rearrangement joins TRBV2 to TRBJ1-4; no clear D gene. There are 14 residues in the CDR3. Germline V CDR1 and CDR2: SNHLY, FYNNEI. V shed 6 bases and J shed 7 bases, with 15 bases lying between them. CDR3 region: CASSRTGISEKLFF. CDR3 DNA: TGTGCCAGCAGCCGGACGGGGATTAGTGAAAAACTGTTTTTT.

This clonotype was detected many times. The CDR3 region has the DNA TGTGCCAGCAGTGAGGGGGCCGTCTATAGCAATCAGCCCCAGCATTTT. Translated, it gives CASSEGAVYSNQPQHF. The chain carries TRBV6-1 and TRBJ1-5, with D maybe TRBD1 (6 bases). V lost 3 bases and J lost 0, with 12 bases in between. Per the germline V gene, CDR1 is MNHNS and CDR2 is SASEGT. This CDR3 spans 16 amino acids.

This clonotype came up a few times. The chain has TRBV5-6 and TRBJ2-7, with TRBD2 matching over 14 bases. Germline V gene sequence: CDR1 SGHDT, CDR2 YYEEEE. CDR3 size: 20 residues. V shed 4 bases and J 4 bases; nucleotides not matched to a gene: 19. This CDR3 reads CASSRPVPGLAGELPYEQYF. DNA for the CDR3: TGTGCCAGCAGCCGCCCAGTCCCGGGACTAGCGGGAGAACTTCCATACGAGCAGTACTTC.

This clonotype was observed at least ten times. V is TRBV27 and J is TRBJ2-5, with D possibly being TRBD2 (6 bases). The germline gives CDR1 MNHEY, CDR2 SMNVEV (reference sequence). The CDR3 extends over 13 amino acids. Trimming stripped 6 bases from V and 2 bases from J, with 10 bases between. CDR3 sequence reads: CASSLGTQETQYF. In nucleotides, the CDR3 is TGTGCCAGCAGCTTAGGGACTCAAGAGACCCAGTACTTC.

This clonotype has ten or more counts. The genes are TRBV20-1 and TRBJ2-1, with 10 bases identical to TRBD2. The V and J ends lost 5 bases and 1 base, in that order; junction bases with no gene match: 5. Germline V gene lookup returns CDR1 DFQATT and CDR2 SNEGSKA (reference sequence). This CDR3 comprises 15 residues. The DNA of the CDR3 is TGCAGTGCTTACATAGCGGGAGGATCCTACAATGAGCAGTTCTTC. This codes for CSAYIAGGSYNEQFF.

The rearrangement links TRBV5-4 to TRBJ1-2; D is ambiguous. Looked up from germline, CDR1 is SGHNT and CDR2 is YYREEE (reference sequence). V was cut by 2 bases and J by 2 bases, with 10 bases left in between. This CDR3 contains 14 residues. For the CDR3, the DNA is TGTGCCAGCAGCTTATCTCAAGGGAACTATGGCTACACCTTC. Its protein is CASSLSQGNYGYTF.

The chain combines TRBV7-9 with TRBJ1-1, with a possible D match to TRBD1 (5 bases). The germline gives CDR1 SEHNR, CDR2 FQNEAQ (reference sequence). CDR3 length: 14 amino acids. Trimming left V 4 bases short and J 7 bases short, with 16 bases between. The CDR3 region has the DNA TGTGCCAGCAGCTCGTGGACAAGCCCAGATGAAGCTTTCTTT. The encoded protein is CASSSWTSPDEAFF.

The V gene is TRBV27, the J gene TRBJ2-1; 9 nucleotides match TRBD2. This CDR3 has 18 amino acids. Looked up from germline, CDR1 is MNHEY and CDR2 is SMNVEV (reference sequence). Germline trimming cut 3 bases from V and 4 bases from J; bases unmatched to any gene: 13. This CDR3 is CASSFGIAGVGLYNEQFF. In nucleotides, the CDR3 is TGTGCCAGCAGTTTTGGAATAGCGGGAGTCGGGCTATACAATGAGCAGTTCTTC.

This clonotype was observed at least ten times. This chain uses TRBV7-2 with TRBJ2-3; D is unclear. This CDR3 contains 15 residues. From germline, CDR1 is SGHTA and CDR2 FQGNSA. V lost 1 base and J 1 base, leaving 9 bases between the germline ends. The CDR3 nucleotides read TGTGCCAGCAGCTTAGTTGTTGCGGGCACAGATACGCAGTATTTT. It codes for CASSLVVAGTDTQYF.

Ten or more counts support this clonotype. The chain employs TRBV7-9 and TRBJ2-7, with 7 bases aligning to TRBD1. This CDR3 has 14 amino acids. Germline V gene lookup returns CDR1 SEHNR and CDR2 FQNEAQ (reference sequence). V dropped 3 bases and J dropped 0; count of bases not matched to a gene: 2. The CDR3 region is CASSFDRASYEQYF. CDR3 DNA: TGTGCCAGCAGCTTCGACAGGGCCTCCTACGAGCAGTACTTC.

This clonotype was seen at least ten times. The chain combines TRBV9 with TRBJ2-2; D remains unclear. This CDR3 spans 14 amino acids. V lost 1 base, J lost 1 base, and 5 bases lay in between. From germline, CDR1 is SGDLS and CDR2 YYNGEE. The CDR3 region is CASSVQRNTGELFF. CDR3 coding DNA: TGTGCCAGCAGCGTACAACGGAACACCGGGGAGCTGTTTTTT.

The sample holds many counts of this clonotype. The V call is TRBV28, the J call TRBJ2-3, with 7 bases matching TRBD2. V lost 6 bases and J lost 1; bases outside the gene matches: 10. CDR1 is MDHEN and CDR2 is SYDVKM in the germline V gene. The CDR3 is 16 residues long. DNA of the CDR3: TGTGCCAGCAGCTTTGCGGCGGGAGTTGGCACAGATACGCAGTATTTT. Its translation is CASSFAAGVGTDTQYF.

On this clonotype itself: One end of the junction varies from germline; a read error may be responsible. The rearrangement links TRBV19 to TRBJ2-7; 12 bases match TRBD1. There are 15 residues in the CDR3. Germline V lookup: CDR1 LNHDA, CDR2 SQIVND (reference sequence). The DNA of the CDR3 is TGTGCCGGTAGTAGCCGGGACAGGGGGCTCCACGAGCAGTACTTC. This codes for CAGSSRDRGLHEQYF.

This clonotype occurred a few times. The rearrangement joins TRBV19 to TRBJ1-1, with 9 bases identical to TRBD1. Germline CDR1 LNHDA, CDR2 SQIVND (reference sequence). V trimming: 3 bases; J trimming: 11 bases; junction bases outside the gene matches: 10. There are 14 residues in the CDR3. The CDR3 DNA follows: TGTGCCAGTAGTATGTTGGGACAGGGTTCGTGGGCTTTCTTT. Protein: CASSMLGQGSWAFF.

Note on this clonotype: Being one base from a much bigger clone, this may be a read error. The final CDR3 position lacks the conserved phenylalanine or tryptophan, pointing to a likely read error. The CDR3 DNA is TGTGCCATCAGTGAGTCGACAGGGGAAAATGAAAAACTGTTTCTT. The encoded protein is CAISESTGENEKLFL. This chain connects TRBV10-3 to TRBJ1-4, with 8 positions matching TRBD1. Germline V gene data show CDR1 as ENHRY and CDR2 as SYGVKD. V shed 0 bases and J 5 bases; nucleotides not matched to a gene: 2. The CDR3 spans 15 residues.

The chain recombines TRBV4-1 with TRBJ2-7; 7 nucleotides line up with TRBD1. This CDR3 is built from 18 residues. CDR1 is MGHRA, CDR2 YSYEKL, per germline. With 3 bases clipped from V and 0 bases from J, the junction kept 14 bases outside the gene matches. CDR3 sequence (DNA): TGCGCCAGCAGCCATGGGACCCTTAAGGACAGGAGCTCCTACGAGCAGTACTTC. Protein product: CASSHGTLKDRSSYEQYF.

This clonotype was seen ten or more times. The chain recombines TRBV28 with TRBJ1-6; 10 nucleotides match TRBD1. Germline V gives CDR1 MDHEN, CDR2 SYDVKM. CDR3 size: 18 residues. Losses at the gene ends were 5 bases for V and 7 bases for J; bases not matched to a gene: 14. The CDR3 DNA is TGTGCCAGCAGTCTATCGGGACAGGGGAACGTGGGCAATTCACCCCTCCACTTT. This gives the protein CASSLSGQGNVGNSPLHF.

This clonotype was seen many times. This rearrangement joins TRBV5-1 to TRBJ1-6; TRBD1 matches 10 bases. With 4 bases clipped from V and 1 base from J, the junction kept 2 bases outside the gene matches. CDR1 is SGHRS, CDR2 YFSETQ, per germline. The CDR3 is 16 amino acids. The CDR3 nucleotides are TGCGCCAGCAGCGTGGGACAGGGGTCCTATAATTCACCCCTCCACTTT. Protein: CASSVGQGSYNSPLHF.

Details on this clonotype: Since a much larger clone is just one base distant, this may be a read error. The CDR3 sequence is CASSLLGQRNEQFF. The CDR3 DNA sequence: TGTGCCAGCAGTTTACTAGGGCAAAGAAATGAGCAGTTCTTC. V and J are TRBV27 and TRBJ2-1; D gene uncertain. Germline values: CDR1 MNHEY, CDR2 SMNVEV (reference sequence). Trimming cost V 2 bases and J 7 bases, with 12 bases left between them. There are 14 residues in the CDR3.

This clonotype appeared many times. The rearrangement joins TRBV6-1 to TRBJ2-3, with TRBD2 matching 10 bases. After removal of 3 bases from V and 6 bases from J, the junction contained 9 bases not matched to a gene. Germline V CDR1 and CDR2: MNHNS, SASEGT. This CDR3 region has 16 residues. CDR3 residues: CASSEGLAGDIDTQYF. CDR3 in DNA: TGTGCCAGCAGTGAGGGGCTAGCGGGAGACATCGATACGCAGTATTTT.

Turning to this clonotype: The CDR3 does not close with the conserved phenylalanine or tryptophan, likely indicating a read error. V usage is TRBV27 and J usage is TRBJ1-2, with D perhaps TRBD1 (5 bases). Trimming pared 6 bases from V and 4 bases from J, leaving 12 bases between. Germline V gene lookup returns CDR1 MNHEY and CDR2 SMNVEV (reference sequence). CDR3 length: 13 residues. CDR3 nucleotide sequence: TGTGCCAGCAGCTGGGACGGAATCTATGGCTACACCCTC. It translates to CASSWDGIYGYTL.

This clonotype was seen many times. The chain uses TRBV7-3 and TRBJ2-1, with D possibly being TRBD1 (5 bases). CDR3 length equals 14 residues. Germline V lookup: CDR1 SGHTA, CDR2 FQGTGA. The germline V and J ends were trimmed by 1 base and 8 bases, with 12 bases remaining between them. CDR3 DNA sequence: TGTGCCAGCAGCTTAATTGCAGGGTTGGATGAGCAGTTCTTC. Translation: CASSLIAGLDEQFF. Complete variable domain (other parts from reference TRBV7-3 and TRBJ2-1): GAGVSQTPSNKVTEKGKYVELRCDPISGHTALYWYRQSLGQGPEFLIYFQGTGAADDSGLPNDRFFAVRPEGSVSTLKIQRTERGDSAVYLCASSLIAGLDEQFFGPGTRLTVL.

This clonotype showed up many times. The V and J genes are TRBV18 and TRBJ2-7; a possible D gene is TRBD2 (6 bases). The germline V gene has CDR1 KGHSH and CDR2 LQKENI. The length of the CDR3 is 14 residues. Between the trimmed V and J ends, which lost 3 bases and 7 bases, there was a span of 16 bases. CDR3 DNA: TGTGCCAGCTCACCGGGGACTCGAACGGGTGAGCAGTACTTC. Its translation is CASSPGTRTGEQYF.